Included here is one TCR beta chain sequence, with context. Antigen: not known. The data originate from a study of CD4 T cells in relation to SARS-CoV-2 and coronaviruses. General study results and limits: Compared with monoreactive clones, crossreactive clones showed significantly weaker SARS-CoV-2 expansion.

Germline V gene lookup returns CDR1 MNHEY and CDR2 SVGEGT. The CDR3 contains 17 residues. The J segment lost 1 base and the V segment lost 0 bases, leaving 6 bases of the junction unmatched. Method: immunoSEQ multiplex PCR; TCRdb's copy keeps in-frame clones and lacks some. The profile shows under 13,000 clones, around 83% of them singletons. Before the COVID-19 pandemic, during about 2010-2018, CD4+ T cells were taken from unexposed donors. CD4+ T cells were isolated from the cells after more than nine days of culture. The sequenced sample was CD4+ T cells from PBMCs, cultured in vitro. This sequence was found in a human donor in good health. This chain joins TRBV6-2 or TRBV6-3 and TRBJ2-3; the match to TRBD2 covers 8 bases. DNA of the CDR3: TGTGCCAGCAGTTACTCCACTAGCGGACTACGCACAGATACGCAGTATTTT. It yields the protein CASSYSTSGLRTDTQYF.